This entry lists 29 T cell receptor beta chains sequenced from one sample in a study of CD8+CD57+ T cells in acquired aplastic anemia. It was genomic DNA that served as the template for profiling TCR beta VDJ and CDR3. TCRdb processed the reads anew with MiXCR; each CDR3 protein has one entry. The sample records hundreds of thousands of distinct CDR3 sequences, about 56% being singletons. What was sequenced was sorted CD4+, CD8+, or CD8+CD57+ T cells (not recorded which) from PBMCs. These receptors all come from a human donor with severe aplastic anemia or a healthy control (not recorded which).

The chain employs TRBV13 and TRBJ1-6; D uncertain. Between the trimmed V and J ends, which lost 6 bases and 2 bases, there was a span of 11 bases. CDR1 is PRHDT, CDR2 FYEKMQ, per germline (reference sequence). The CDR3 covers 15 residues. CDR3: CASRIKGAYNSPLHF. The CDR3 coding sequence is TGTGCCAGCAGGATAAAGGGCGCCTATAATTCACCCCTCCACTTT.

This clonotype was observed a few times. It may be a read error: a sequence one base away is much more abundant. Lacking the conserved final phenylalanine or tryptophan, this CDR3 likely reflects a read error. J is TRBJ2-3 and V is TRBV12-3 or TRBV12-4; TRBD2 matches 7 bases. The V gene end was trimmed by 6 bases and the J gene end by 5 bases; junction bases not matched to a gene: 11. CDR3 length: 15 amino acids. The CDR3 coding sequence is TGTGCCAGCAGCATTAAGGAGCGCGGGGGAGATACGCAGTATCTT. Amino acids: CASSIKERGGDTQYL.

V and J are TRBV9 and TRBJ1-3; D is unclear. Looked up from germline, CDR1 is SGDLS and CDR2 is YYNGEE. Trimming cost V 2 bases and J 0 bases, with 6 bases left between them. The CDR3 sequence is 14 residues long. The CDR3 DNA sequence: TGTGCCAGCAGCGTCGGTCTCTCTGGAAACACCATATATTTT. Its protein product is CASSVGLSGNTIYF.

The chain uses TRBV7-9 and TRBJ1-2; a weak D match, TRBD1 (5 bases). Germline V gene data show CDR1 as SEHNR and CDR2 as FQNEAQ (reference sequence). This CDR3 has 15 residues. Trimming took off 3 bases at V and 3 bases at J, with 14 bases between the two ends. CDR3 nucleotides: TGTGCCAGCAGCTTTCAAACAGGAGCTCACTATGGCTACACCTTC. It is translated as CASSFQTGAHYGYTF.

This clonotype was seen a single time. This chain links TRBV24-1 with TRBJ1-3; no clear D. The CDR3 has 14 residues. V dropped 6 bases and J dropped 4 bases, with 12 bases sitting between them. The germline CDR1 and CDR2 sequences are KGHDR and SFDVKD. This chain's CDR3 is CATSIHLGGNTIYF. As DNA, the CDR3 is TGTGCCACCAGTATTCACCTGGGAGGAAACACCATATATTTT.

This chain uses TRBV7-9 with TRBJ2-4; no definite D call. The CDR3 covers 11 residues. Germline V gives CDR1 SEHNR, CDR2 FQNEAQ (reference sequence). Trimming cost V 5 bases and J 9 bases, with 8 bases left between them. In DNA, the CDR3 is TGTGCCAGCAGCCCTGGAAGCATTCAGTACTTC. Encoded protein: CASSPGSIQYF.

This clonotype has only a few counts. Germline is not matched at one junction end, which may reflect a read error. The rearrangement uses TRBV9 and TRBJ2-7; D gene unclear. The CDR3 extends over 15 amino acids. Germline V gives CDR1 SGDLS, CDR2 YYNGEE. CDR3 region: CASSVGGTSSYEQNF. Here the CDR3 DNA reads TGTGCCAGCAGCGTAGGGGGTACAAGCTCCTACGAGCAGAACTTC. Using reference TRBV9 and TRBJ2-7 for the parts outside the CDR3, the full variable domain is DSGVTQTPKHLITATGQRVTLRCSPRSGDLSVYWYQQSLDQGLQFLIQYYNGEERAKGNILERFSAQQFPDLHSELNLSSLELGDSALYFCASSVGGTSSYEQNFGPGTRLTVT.

This clonotype was counted ten times or more. The rearrangement links TRBV4-3 to TRBJ1-3; weak D call: TRBD1 (5 bases). V lost 0 bases to trimming and J lost 14 bases, with 11 bases between them. Germline-derived CDR1 and CDR2 are LGHNA and YSLEER. This CDR3 is 12 amino acids long. CDR3 in DNA: TGCGCCAGCAGCCAAGATCGAGGGACCTTATATTTT. This sequence encodes CASSQDRGTLYF.

The J gene is TRBJ2-2, the V gene TRBV24-1, with a weak D call TRBD2 (6 bases). The CDR3 has 13 residues. Germline CDR1 is KGHDR and CDR2 is SFDVKD. Trimming pared 9 bases from V and 1 base from J, leaving 8 bases between. The CDR3 bases are TGTGCCACCCGGGACTTGAACACCGGGGAGCTGTTTTTT. Translated: CATRDLNTGELFF.

Ten or more counts support this clonotype. The genes are TRBV20-1 and TRBJ2-6, with a tentative D call TRBD1 (5 bases). Germline V lookup: CDR1 DFQATT, CDR2 SNEGSKA (reference sequence). This CDR3 region has 16 residues. The V gene lost 5 bases and the J gene lost 4 bases, with 18 bases spanning the gap. The CDR3 spells CSAVDPRASGANVLTF. The CDR3 DNA reads TGCAGTGCTGTCGACCCCAGGGCCTCGGGGGCCAACGTCCTGACTTTC.

This clonotype was observed many times. V usage is TRBV5-1 and J usage is TRBJ2-7; the D gene is possibly TRBD1 (5 bases). The CDR3 runs to 15 residues. Germline values: CDR1 SGHRS, CDR2 YFSETQ. V dropped 4 bases and J dropped 3 bases, with 17 bases sitting between them. The CDR3 spells CASSRSWGASYEQYF. CDR3 DNA: TGCGCCAGCAGCCGAAGCTGGGGCGCGAGCTACGAGCAGTACTTC.

This clonotype was picked up many times. This chain connects TRBV9 to TRBJ1-2; 9 positions agree with TRBD1. Per the germline V gene, CDR1 is SGDLS and CDR2 is YYNGEE. This CDR3 region has 15 residues. J lost 8 bases, V lost 4 bases, and 12 bases had no gene match. In DNA, the CDR3 is TGTGCCAGCAGCCCCTCGGACAGGGGCGGCCACGGCTACACCTTC. Translating gives CASSPSDRGGHGYTF.

With regard to this clonotype: The junction does not match germline at one end; this may be a read error. The V call is TRBV5-1, the J call TRBJ2-5; 8 nucleotides match TRBD2. The CDR3 is made up of 13 amino acids. Germline CDR1 and CDR2: SGHRS and YFSETQ. The CDR3 loop is CASSAGGEETQYF. The CDR3 region has the DNA TGTGCCAGCAGCGCCGGGGGGGAAGAGACCCAGTACTTC.

To note about this clonotype: This may stem from a read error, because a much larger clone lies one nucleotide away. The chain joins TRBV6-2 or TRBV6-3 to TRBJ2-2, with 8 positions matching TRBD2. The CDR3 runs 17 residues. Germline CDR1 MNHEY, CDR2 SVGEGT. CDR3 loop: CTSSYPTSGANTGELFF. The CDR3 region has the DNA TGTACCAGCAGTTACCCCACTAGCGGAGCGAACACCGGGGAGCTGTTTTTT.

The CDR3 DNA sequence: TGTGCCATCACCCCCGGGCTAGCGGGAAGGTACGAGCAGTACTTC. It specifies CAITPGLAGRYEQYF. The chain links TRBV10-3 to TRBJ2-7, with TRBD2 matching 9 bases. This CDR3 spans 15 amino acids. Germline V gene data show CDR1 as ENHRY and CDR2 as SYGVKD. V shed 7 bases, J shed 4 bases, and the junction held 11 bases outside the gene matches.

The chain employs TRBV19 and TRBJ2-1; 11 positions agree with TRBD2. The CDR3 loop spans 15 amino acids. After removal of 5 bases from V and 9 bases from J, the junction contained 9 bases not matched to a gene. CDR1 is LNHDA, CDR2 SQIVND, per germline (reference sequence). The CDR3 reads CASSQIAGGQAEQFF. Written as DNA, the CDR3 is TGTGCCAGTAGTCAGATAGCGGGAGGGCAGGCTGAGCAGTTCTTC.

This clonotype showed up many times. Germline is not matched at one junction end, which may reflect a read error. The gene calls are TRBV7-6 and TRBJ2-1; D is unclear. This CDR3 has 13 residues. Germline V gives CDR1 SGHVS, CDR2 FNYEAQ. The chain's CDR3 is CASSLVGQVPKSF. CDR3 in DNA: TGTGCCAGCAGCTTAGTAGGGCAGGTTCCCAAATCCTTC.

This clonotype was recorded a few times. This chain joins TRBV7-9 and TRBJ1-2; 7 bases map to TRBD1. J gave up 12 bases and V 3 bases, and 13 bases lay outside the gene matches. CDR1 is SEHNR and CDR2 is FQNEAQ in the germline V gene (reference sequence). There are 14 residues in the CDR3. DNA for the CDR3: TGTGCCAGCAGCTTGACAGGGTCAGGCTCTGGAAACACCTTC. Protein: CASSLTGSGSGNTF.

Turning to this clonotype: A junction boundary mismatches the germline segment, possibly from a read error. The V gene is TRBV20-1, the J gene TRBJ2-3, with 7 bases that match TRBD2. Germline-derived CDR1 and CDR2 are DFQATT and SNEGSKA (reference sequence). The CDR3 spans 15 residues. The CDR3 DNA sequence: TGCAGTGCCAGAGACAGAGCGGGGTACACAGATACGCAGTATTTT. Translating gives CSARDRAGYTDTQYF.

The chain combines TRBV14 with TRBJ1-2; 7 bases fit TRBD1. Germline V lookup: CDR1 SGHDN, CDR2 FVKESK. The CDR3 runs to 14 residues. The V and J ends lost 0 bases and 6 bases, in that order; junction bases with no gene match: 4. The CDR3 nucleotides are TGTGCCAGCAGCCAAGATCGGACAGGCAATGGCTACACCTTC. It yields the protein CASSQDRTGNGYTF.

This clonotype was seen at least ten times. The chain employs TRBV9 and TRBJ1-3; TRBD1 aligns across 9 bases. CDR3 length equals 16 residues. J lost 0 bases, V lost 4 bases, and 5 bases had no gene match. CDR1 is SGDLS and CDR2 is YYNGEE in the germline V gene. The CDR3 DNA sequence: TGTGCCAGCAGCCCTGGGACAGGGAGCTCTGGAAACACCATATATTTT. Translated: CASSPGTGSSGNTIYF.

Notes on this clonotype: At one end the junction does not follow the germline gene, possibly because of a read error. This chain joins TRBV5-1 and TRBJ1-2; 12 bases are a match to TRBD1. The germline V gene encodes CDR1 SGHRS and CDR2 YFSETQ. The CDR3 is 14 amino acids. The CDR3 coding sequence is TGTGCCAGCAGCTTGGGACAGGGGGCCTATGGCTACACCTTC. Its translation: CASSLGQGAYGYTF.

This clonotype was seen many times. The rearrangement links TRBV7-8 to TRBJ2-7; 8 positions agree with TRBD2. This CDR3 has 17 residues. Germline CDR1 reads SGHVS; CDR2 reads FQNEAQ. V trimming: 2 bases; J trimming: 3 bases; junction bases outside the gene matches: 12. The CDR3 coding sequence is TGTGCCAGCAGCTTATTTCGGGGGGGCATAAGCAACTACGAGCAGTACTTC. Its protein product is CASSLFRGGISNYEQYF.

This chain uses TRBV7-2 with TRBJ2-3; TRBD2 matches 8 bases. J lost 11 bases, V lost 1 base, and 11 bases had no gene match. Germline V lookup: CDR1 SGHTA, CDR2 FQGNSA. The CDR3 length is 15 residues. The CDR3 DNA reads TGTGCCAGCAGCTTAGTATCGGGGGGGGAATACGAGCAGTATTTT. Its translation is CASSLVSGGEYEQYF. Together with reference TRBV7-2 and TRBJ2-3, the CDR3 gives the full variable domain: GAGVSQSPSNKVTEKGKDVELRCDPISGHTALYWYRQSLGQGLEFLIYFQGNSAPDKSGLPSDRFSAERTGGSVSTLTIQRTQQEDSAVYLCASSLVSGGEYEQYFGPGTRLTVL.

The chain links TRBV9 to TRBJ2-2; D might be TRBD2 (5 bases). CDR3 size: 15 residues. Germline-derived CDR1 and CDR2 are SGDLS and YYNGEE. With 5 bases removed from V and 1 base from J, the gap between germline ends came to 12 bases. The CDR3 spells CASSRTLGNTGELFF. The CDR3 coding sequence is TGTGCCAGCAGTCGGACTCTGGGGAACACCGGGGAGCTGTTTTTT.

This clonotype was counted between two and nine times. The J gene is TRBJ1-3, the V gene TRBV10-3, with TRBD1 identical over 7 bases. V shed 4 bases and J 1 base; nucleotides not matched to a gene: 4. The CDR3 extends over 15 amino acids. CDR1 ENHRY and CDR2 SYGVKD come from the germline V gene. CDR3 DNA: TGTGCCATCAGTGGGATGACAGGGTCTGGAAACACCATATATTTT. Its translation: CAISGMTGSGNTIYF.

The sample holds one count of this clonotype. A read error may produce the germline difference seen at one junction end. The rearrangement joins TRBV7-3 to TRBJ2-1; D is possibly TRBD1 or TRBD2 (6 bases each). Germline V gives CDR1 SGHTA, CDR2 FQGTGA. The CDR3 sequence is 13 residues long. CDR3 sequence (DNA): TGTGCCAGCAGCCCTACGGGGGCGAATGTGCAGTTCTTC. It codes for CASSPTGANVQFF.

This clonotype showed up just a few times. The V gene is TRBV7-9, the J gene TRBJ1-1, with TRBD1 matching 7 bases. The CDR3 loop spans 13 amino acids. V shed 3 bases and J 4 bases; nucleotides not matched to a gene: 2. Germline V gene data show CDR1 as SEHNR and CDR2 as FQNEAQ (reference sequence). The CDR3 spells CASSFDRATEAFF. The CDR3, as DNA: TGTGCCAGCAGCTTTGACAGGGCCACTGAAGCTTTCTTT.

In its sample, this clonotype was seen a few times. V and J are TRBV24-1 and TRBJ1-4; D gene uncertain. The germline V and J ends were trimmed by 8 bases and 7 bases, with 16 bases remaining between them. Germline V gene sequence: CDR1 KGHDR, CDR2 SFDVKD. This CDR3 is built from 14 residues. The CDR3 nucleotides are TGTGCCACCATCGGACCCAAATGTAGTGAAAAACTGTTTTTT. Encoded protein: CATIGPKCSEKLFF.